The 9 T cell receptor beta chains below all came from one sample that was sequenced in a study of blood T cell repertoires in COVID-19. The repertoire was sequenced with immunoSEQ multiplex PCR; TCRdb's copy has only in-frame clones and lacks some. The repertoire includes tens of thousands of clones, around 83% of them detected once, and approximately 5.3% sits in the top ten. Sample: peripheral blood. Receptor source: a man aged 45-65 years with active COVID-19.

The genes are TRBV7-2 and TRBJ2-2, with 10 positions matching TRBD2. Looked up from germline, CDR1 is SGHTA and CDR2 is FQGNSA. Losses at the gene ends were 5 bases for V and 4 bases for J; bases not matched to a gene: 7. The CDR3 has 16 residues. The CDR3 DNA follows: TGTGCCAGCAGCCCCTTCGGACTAGCGGTCACCGGGGAGCTGTTTTTT. Residues: CASSPFGLAVTGELFF.

The chain joins TRBV5-3 to TRBJ1-5; 8 positions agree with TRBD1. TRBV5-3 is known as an ORF, though its function is uncertain. CDR3 size: 15 residues. The J segment lost 1 base and the V segment lost 8 bases, leaving 8 bases of the junction unmatched. The CDR3 reads CASASRTGSNQPQHF. The CDR3 nucleotides are TGTGCCAGCGCGAGCCGGACAGGGAGCAATCAGCCCCAGCATTTT.

This clone has a count of ten or more. The J gene is TRBJ1-4, the V gene TRBV3-1 (or the pseudogene TRBV3-2), with 9 bases fitting TRBD1. The V gene's germline CDR1 is LGHDT and CDR2 YNNKEL (reference sequence). The CDR3 sequence is 16 residues long. The J segment lost 4 bases and the V segment lost 4 bases, leaving 7 bases of the junction unmatched. The CDR3 protein is CASSRGTGRHNEKLFF. The CDR3 DNA reads as TGTGCCAGCAGCCGAGGGACAGGGCGGCATAATGAAAAACTGTTTTTT.

The chain has TRBV27 and TRBJ2-1, with a weak D call TRBD2 (5 bases). V was cut by 5 bases and J by 7 bases, with 9 bases left in between. In germline, CDR1 is MNHEY, CDR2 SMNVEV (reference sequence). The CDR3 consists of 12 residues. The CDR3 bases are TGTGCCAGCAGTCCGCCGGGAAATGAGCAGTTCTTC. This gives the protein CASSPPGNEQFF.

The gene calls are TRBV19 and TRBJ1-6; D is possibly TRBD1 (5 bases). The V gene's germline CDR1 is LNHDA and CDR2 SQIVND (reference sequence). This CDR3 has 17 amino acids. V was pared by 4 bases and J by 5 bases, with 18 bases between. CDR3 coding DNA: TGTGCCAGTAGTAGAACCTCCGCGGGGACCGATAATTCACCCCTCCACTTT. Protein: CASSRTSAGTDNSPLHF.

This chain connects TRBV5-1 to TRBJ2-2, with 7 bases fitting TRBD1. CDR3 length equals 15 residues. CDR1 and CDR2 (germline): SGHRS, YFSETQ. J lost 6 bases, V lost 1 base, and 6 bases had no gene match. The CDR3 nucleotides are TGCGCCAGCAGCTTGCGACAGGGTGGCCCCGGGGAGCTGTTTTTT. This translates into CASSLRQGGPGELFF.

The chain links TRBV4-1 to TRBJ2-5; TRBD1 matches at 10 bases. CDR1 and CDR2 (germline): MGHRA, YSYEKL. Trimming took 1 base from V and 2 from J; bases not matched to a gene: 7. The CDR3 has 17 amino acids. Written as DNA, the CDR3 is TGCGCCAGCAGCCAAGGTCCCGGGACAGGGGTACAAGAGACCCAGTACTTC. Translating gives CASSQGPGTGVQETQYF.

The sample holds a few counts of this clone. This sequence joins TRBV7-2 and TRBJ2-4; D not resolved. The CDR3 is 13 amino acids. CDR1 SGHTA and CDR2 FQGNSA come from the germline V gene. V dropped 5 bases and J dropped 6 bases, with 11 bases sitting between them. The CDR3, as DNA: TGTGCCAGCAGCCCACCTAAAGCAAACATTCAGTACTTC. Translation gives CASSPPKANIQYF.

The rearrangement joins TRBV6-4 to TRBJ2-3; TRBD2 aligns across 13 bases. The germline V gene has CDR1 MRHNA and CDR2 SNTAGT. V dropped 6 bases and J dropped 2; count of bases not matched to a gene: 8. The CDR3 has 17 residues. The DNA for the CDR3 is TGTGCCAGCAGCCTTGGGACTAGCGGGGCTTACACAGATACGCAGTATTTT. This sequence encodes CASSLGTSGAYTDTQYF.